This TCR beta chain was sequenced in a study of cytomegalovirus exposure and HLA in healthy donors. Findings and caveats of the study: The authors judged a highly shared variant cluster likely a sequencing artifact.

The CDR3 consists of 14 residues. The V gene's germline CDR1 is ENHRY and CDR2 SYGVKD. V shed 6 bases and J 3 bases; nucleotides not matched to a gene: 3. This clone showed up just a few times. What it binds is unknown. The PCR had 60 Vbeta and 13 Jbeta primers. Assay: immunoSEQ multiplex PCR; the TCRdb copy retains only in-frame clones and omits some. This table has some 150,000 clones, more than 60% appearing once. This receptor was obtained from a male donor in good health and CMV-seronegative. The gene calls are TRBV10-3 and TRBJ1-5; 9 nucleotides line up with TRBD1. Input material: PBMCs. In DNA, the CDR3 is TGTGCCATCAGAAGGACAGGGGACAATCAGCCCCAGCATTTT. This encodes CAIRRTGDNQPQHF.